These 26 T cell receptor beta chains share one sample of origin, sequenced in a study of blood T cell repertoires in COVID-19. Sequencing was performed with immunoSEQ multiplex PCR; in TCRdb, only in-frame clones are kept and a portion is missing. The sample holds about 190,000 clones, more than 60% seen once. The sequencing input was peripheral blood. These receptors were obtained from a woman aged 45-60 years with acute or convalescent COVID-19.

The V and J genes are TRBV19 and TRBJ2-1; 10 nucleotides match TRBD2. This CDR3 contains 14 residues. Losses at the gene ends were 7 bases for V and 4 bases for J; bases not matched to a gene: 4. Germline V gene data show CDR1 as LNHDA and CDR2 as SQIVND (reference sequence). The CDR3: CASNPSGGYNEQFF. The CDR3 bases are TGTGCCAGTAACCCTAGCGGGGGTTACAATGAGCAGTTCTTC.

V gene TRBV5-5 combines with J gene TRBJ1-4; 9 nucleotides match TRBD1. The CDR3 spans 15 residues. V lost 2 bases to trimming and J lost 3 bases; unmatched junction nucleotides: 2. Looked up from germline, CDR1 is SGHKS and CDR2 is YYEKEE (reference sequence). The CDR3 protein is CASSFRDRANEKLFF. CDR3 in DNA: TGTGCCAGCAGCTTCCGGGACAGGGCTAATGAAAAACTGTTTTTT.

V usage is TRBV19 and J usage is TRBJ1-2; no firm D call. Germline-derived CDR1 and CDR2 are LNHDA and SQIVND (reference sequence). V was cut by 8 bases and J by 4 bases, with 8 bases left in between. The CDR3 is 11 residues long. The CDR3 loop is CASHSLYGYTF. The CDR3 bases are TGTGCCAGTCACAGTCTCTATGGCTACACCTTC.

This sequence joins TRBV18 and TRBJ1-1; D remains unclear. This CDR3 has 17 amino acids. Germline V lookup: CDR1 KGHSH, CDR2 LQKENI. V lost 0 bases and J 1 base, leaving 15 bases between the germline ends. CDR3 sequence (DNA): TGTGCCAGCTCACCACCCGCCCGGGCGGGTACGAACACTGAAGCTTTCTTT. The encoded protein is CASSPPARAGTNTEAFF.

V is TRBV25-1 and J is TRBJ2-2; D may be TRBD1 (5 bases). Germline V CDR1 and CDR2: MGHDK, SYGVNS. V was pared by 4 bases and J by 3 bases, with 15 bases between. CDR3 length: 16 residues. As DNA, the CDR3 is TGTGCCAGCAGTGGGAGAAGGGGCGCATACACCGGGGAGCTGTTTTTT. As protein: CASSGRRGAYTGELFF.

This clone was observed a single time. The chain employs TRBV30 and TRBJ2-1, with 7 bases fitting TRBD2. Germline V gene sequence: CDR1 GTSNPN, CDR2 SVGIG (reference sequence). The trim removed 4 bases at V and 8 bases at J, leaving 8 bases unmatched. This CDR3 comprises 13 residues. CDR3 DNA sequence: TGTGCCTGGACCCCGGCGGGGGACCATGAGCAGTTCTTC. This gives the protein CAWTPAGDHEQFF. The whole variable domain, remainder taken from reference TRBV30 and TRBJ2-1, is SQTIHQWPATLVQPVGSPLSLECTVEGTSNPNLYWYRQAAGRGLQLLFYSVGIGQISSEVPQNLSASRPQDRQFILSSKKLLLSDSGFYLCAWTPAGDHEQFFGPGTRLTVL.

The CDR3 nucleotides are TGTGCCAGCAGTCCCGGGACAGCGAACACCGGGGAGCTGTTTTTT. It is translated as CASSPGTANTGELFF. The J gene is TRBJ2-2, the V gene TRBV11-3; 7 bases map to TRBD1. After removal of 6 bases from V and 0 bases from J, the junction contained 4 bases not matched to a gene. CDR1 and CDR2 from the germline V gene are SGHNT and YENEEA. The CDR3 runs to 15 residues.

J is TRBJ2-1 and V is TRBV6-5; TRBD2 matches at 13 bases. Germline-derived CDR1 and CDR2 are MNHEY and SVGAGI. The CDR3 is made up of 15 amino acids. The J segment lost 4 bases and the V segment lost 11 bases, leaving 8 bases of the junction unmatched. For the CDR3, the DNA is TGTGCCTCCGGGCGGACTAGCGGGGGATACAATGAGCAGTTCTTC. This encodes CASGRTSGGYNEQFF.

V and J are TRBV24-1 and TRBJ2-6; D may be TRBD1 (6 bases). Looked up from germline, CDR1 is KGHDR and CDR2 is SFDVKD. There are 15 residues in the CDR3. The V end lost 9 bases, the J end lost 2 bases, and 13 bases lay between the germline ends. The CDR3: CATSRGGTGANVLTF. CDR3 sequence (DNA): TGTGCCACCTCAAGAGGGGGTACTGGGGCCAACGTCCTGACTTTC.

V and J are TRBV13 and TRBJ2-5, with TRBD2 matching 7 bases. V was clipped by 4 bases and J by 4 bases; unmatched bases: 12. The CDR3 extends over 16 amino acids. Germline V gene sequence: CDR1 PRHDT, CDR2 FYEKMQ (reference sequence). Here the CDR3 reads CASSSRLARAGETQYF. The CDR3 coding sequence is TGTGCCAGCAGCTCCCGACTAGCTAGGGCGGGAGAGACCCAGTACTTC.

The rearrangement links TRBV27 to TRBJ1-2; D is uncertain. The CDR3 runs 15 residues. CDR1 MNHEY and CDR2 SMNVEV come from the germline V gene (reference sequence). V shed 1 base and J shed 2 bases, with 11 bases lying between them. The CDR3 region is CASSLYGEENYGYTF. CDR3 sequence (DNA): TGTGCCAGCAGTTTATACGGGGAGGAAAACTATGGCTACACCTTC.

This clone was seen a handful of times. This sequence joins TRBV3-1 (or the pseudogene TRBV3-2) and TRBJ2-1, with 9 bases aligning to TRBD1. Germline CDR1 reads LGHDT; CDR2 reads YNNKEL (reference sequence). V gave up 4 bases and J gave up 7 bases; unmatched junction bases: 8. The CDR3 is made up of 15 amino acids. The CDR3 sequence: CASSRLQGARNEQFF. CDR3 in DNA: TGTGCCAGCAGCCGACTACAGGGGGCAAGGAATGAGCAGTTCTTC.

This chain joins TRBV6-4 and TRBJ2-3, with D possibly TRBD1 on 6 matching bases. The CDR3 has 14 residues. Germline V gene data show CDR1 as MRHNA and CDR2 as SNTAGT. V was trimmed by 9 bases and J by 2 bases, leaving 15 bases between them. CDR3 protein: CASAPTGLTDTQYF. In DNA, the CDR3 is TGTGCCAGTGCCCCGACAGGACTCACAGATACGCAGTATTTT.

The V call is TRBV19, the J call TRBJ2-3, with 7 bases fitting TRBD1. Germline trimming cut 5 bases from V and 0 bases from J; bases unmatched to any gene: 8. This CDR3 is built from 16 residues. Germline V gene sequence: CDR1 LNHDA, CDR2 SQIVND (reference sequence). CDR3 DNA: TGTGCCAGTAGTCGCACAGGGGCCCAAAGCACAGATACGCAGTATTTT. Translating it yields CASSRTGAQSTDTQYF. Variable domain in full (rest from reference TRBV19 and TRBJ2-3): DGGITQSPKYLFRKEGQNVTLSCEQNLNHDAMYWYRQDPGQGLRLIYYSQIVNDFQKGDIAEGYSVSREKKESFPLTVTSAQKNPTAFYLCASSRTGAQSTDTQYFGPGTRLTVL.

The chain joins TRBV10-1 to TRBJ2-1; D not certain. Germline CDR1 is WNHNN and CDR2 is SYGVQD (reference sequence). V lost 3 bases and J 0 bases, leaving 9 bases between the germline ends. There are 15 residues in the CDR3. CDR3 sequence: CASSDMGISYNEQFF. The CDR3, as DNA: TGCGCCAGCAGTGATATGGGCATCTCCTACAATGAGCAGTTCTTC.

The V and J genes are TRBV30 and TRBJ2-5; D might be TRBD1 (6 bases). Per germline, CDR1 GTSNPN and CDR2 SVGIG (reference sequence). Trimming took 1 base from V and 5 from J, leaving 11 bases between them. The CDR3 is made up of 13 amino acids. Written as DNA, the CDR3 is TGTGCCTGGAGTGGAACAGGGCCCGAGACCCAGTACTTC. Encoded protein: CAWSGTGPETQYF.

In DNA form, the CDR3 reads TGCAGCGTTGAAGGGCAGTACAATGAGCAGTTCTTC. Protein sequence: CSVEGQYNEQFF. The chain uses TRBV29-1 and TRBJ2-1; D gene ambiguous. The CDR3 covers 12 residues. V lost 1 base and J lost 4, with 5 bases in between. CDR1 SQVTM and CDR2 ANQGSEA come from the germline V gene.

CDR3 amino acids: CATSRTSGSSYEQYF. The DNA for the CDR3 is TGTGCCACCTCTCGTACTAGCGGATCCTCCTACGAGCAGTACTTC. V is TRBV19 and J is TRBJ2-7; TRBD2 agrees at 8 bases. CDR3 length equals 15 residues. The germline CDR1 and CDR2 sequences are LNHDA and SQIVND (reference sequence). The J segment lost 0 bases and the V segment lost 10 bases, leaving 11 bases of the junction unmatched.

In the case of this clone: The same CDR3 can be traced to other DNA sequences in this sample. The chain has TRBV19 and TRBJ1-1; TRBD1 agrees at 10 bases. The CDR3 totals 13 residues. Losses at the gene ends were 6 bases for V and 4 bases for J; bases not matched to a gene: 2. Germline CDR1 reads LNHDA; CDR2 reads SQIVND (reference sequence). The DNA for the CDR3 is TGTGCCAGTAGCAGGGACAGGGGCACTGAAGCTTTCTTT. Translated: CASSRDRGTEAFF.

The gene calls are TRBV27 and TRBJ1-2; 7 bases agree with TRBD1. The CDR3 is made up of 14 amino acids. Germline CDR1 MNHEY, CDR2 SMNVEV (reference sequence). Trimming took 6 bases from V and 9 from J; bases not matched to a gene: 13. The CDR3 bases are TGTGCCAGCAGACCTACAGGGGCCAGAGGGAGCTACACCTTC. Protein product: CASRPTGARGSYTF.

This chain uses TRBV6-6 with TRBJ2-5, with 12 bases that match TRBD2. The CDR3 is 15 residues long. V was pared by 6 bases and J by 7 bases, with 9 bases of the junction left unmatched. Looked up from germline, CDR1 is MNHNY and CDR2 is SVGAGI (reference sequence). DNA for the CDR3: TGTGCCAGCAGACCGCTAGCGGGAGGGCGCGGGACCCAGTACTTC. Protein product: CASRPLAGGRGTQYF.

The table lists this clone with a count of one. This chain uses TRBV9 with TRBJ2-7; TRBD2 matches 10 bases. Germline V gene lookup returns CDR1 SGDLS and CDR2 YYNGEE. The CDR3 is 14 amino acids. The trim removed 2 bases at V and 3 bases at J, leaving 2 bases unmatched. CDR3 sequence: CASSVLAGGYEQYF. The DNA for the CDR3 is TGTGCCAGCAGCGTGTTAGCGGGGGGCTACGAGCAGTACTTC.

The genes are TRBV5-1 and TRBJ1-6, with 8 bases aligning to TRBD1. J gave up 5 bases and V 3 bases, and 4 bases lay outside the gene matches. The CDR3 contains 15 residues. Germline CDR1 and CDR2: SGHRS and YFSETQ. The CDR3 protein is CASSSGQADNSPLHF. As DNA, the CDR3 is TGCGCCAGCAGCTCGGGACAGGCGGATAATTCACCCCTCCACTTT.

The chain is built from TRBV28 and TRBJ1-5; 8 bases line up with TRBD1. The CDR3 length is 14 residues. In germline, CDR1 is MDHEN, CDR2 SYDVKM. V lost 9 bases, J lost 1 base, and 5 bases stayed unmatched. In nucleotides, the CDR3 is TGTGCCAGTACCCGGACAGGGAGCAATCAGCCCCAGCATTTT. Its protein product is CASTRTGSNQPQHF. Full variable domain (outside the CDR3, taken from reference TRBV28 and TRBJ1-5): DVKVTQSSRYLVKRTGEKVFLECVQDMDHENMFWYRQDPGLGLRLIYFSYDVKMKEKGDIPEGYSVSREKKERFSLILESASTNQTSMYLCASTRTGSNQPQHFGDGTRLSIL.

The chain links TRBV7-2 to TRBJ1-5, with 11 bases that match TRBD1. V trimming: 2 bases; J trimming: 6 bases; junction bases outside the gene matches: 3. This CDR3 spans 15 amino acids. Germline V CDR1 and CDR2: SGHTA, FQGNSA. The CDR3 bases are TGTGCCAGCAGCTTACAGGGACAGGGGGTTCAGCCCCAGCATTTT. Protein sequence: CASSLQGQGVQPQHF.

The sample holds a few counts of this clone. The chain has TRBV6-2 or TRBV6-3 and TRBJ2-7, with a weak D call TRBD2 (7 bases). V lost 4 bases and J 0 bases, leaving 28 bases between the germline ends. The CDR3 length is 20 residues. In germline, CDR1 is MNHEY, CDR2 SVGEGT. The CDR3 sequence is CASSWPKGVAGAGHSYEQYF. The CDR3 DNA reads TGTGCCAGCAGTTGGCCTAAGGGGGTCGCGGGAGCTGGACACTCCTACGAGCAGTACTTC.